Described below is a single T cell receptor beta chain sequence and its context. In this sample, this clonotype turned up many times. Its specific antigen is unknown. Per-base qualities were not stored, and no clone one base away is much larger. Hyperthyroidism patients were newly diagnosed, had a disease duration of under 2 months, and were aged 18 to 65 years. Patients with uncontrolled infections, other autoimmune diseases, pregnancy or lactation were excluded. Clinical symptoms, serum thyroxine and TRAb, thyroid ultrasound, and orbital computed tomography formed the basis for the diagnoses. Blood from progressor patients was collected at the time of first diagnosis with hyperthyroidism, before any ophthalmopathy symptoms had appeared. PBMCs were isolated from roughly 10 ml of fresh peripheral blood by Ficoll-Paque density gradient centrifugation. Progressor patients were first diagnosed with Graves' hyperthyroidism and then developed ophthalmopathy during follow-up. Total RNA was extracted with Trizol reagent, and quality was checked on an Agilent 2100 Bioanalyzer.

This entry comes from a study of T cells in Graves' hyperthyroidism and ophthalmopathy (dated by TCRdb to the late 2010s). Context from the whole study: Peripheral blood samples were taken at initial diagnosis, before any treatment was given. After sampling, hyperthyroidism patients received methimazole starting at 30 mg daily, and ophthalmopathy patients received high-dose intravenous methylprednisolone. In several Graves' hyperthyroidism patients, the study also compared T-cell repertoires from thyroid tissue with T-cell repertoires from blood. Whether ophthalmopathy could be predicted prospectively was tested in an independent validation cohort made up of under 20 hyperthyroidism patients plus 17 patients who later progressed to ophthalmopathy. According to the paper, TCR Vbeta CDR3 sequencing was carried out on more than 120 peripheral blood samples, which came from 40 to 45 ophthalmopathy, 75 or so hyperthyroidism and approximately 17 progressor patients. The approximately 100 discovery patients were randomly split 7:3 into training and test sets. To identify TCR V-J signatures that set the groups apart, the researchers used a discovery cohort of 90 to 100 patients, made up of 40 to 45 with Graves' ophthalmopathy and about 59 with stable Graves' hyperthyroidism.

V drops 10 bases and J drops 1 base, leaving 13 bases in between. There are 13 amino acids in the CDR3, from cysteine to phenylalanine inclusive. CDR3 DNA only is kept here, 39 bases in frame from base 1. The germline V gene yields MDHEN for CDR1 and SYDVKM for CDR2. General findings and caveats noted by the study authors: Ophthalmopathy was separated from stable hyperthyroidism by a 13 V-J signature model, with approximately 90% sensitivity and about 81% specificity obtained in cross-validation and 80%/75% obtained in testing. Most expanded thyroid clonotypes (frequency above 0.001) were also found in blood, which suggests that blood repertoires may mirror thyroid immune responses. In validation, the model predicted progression to ophthalmopathy with 65% to 71% sensitivity and 72% to 85% specificity, a median of 6.5 months before onset. No statistical method was used to set the sample size in advance, and investigators knew the group allocation.

TCR beta CDR3 regions were amplified from RNA transcripts. A first-round RT-PCR of the TCR CDR3 used the HTBI primer set with the Qiagen OneStep RT-PCR kit. The libraries were constructed in a second round of multiplex PCR and then size-selected and purified. The libraries were sequenced on an Illumina HiSeq2000 using paired-end 100 bp reads. From the authors' description of their analysis: Raw data were processed with SOAPnuke, discarding reads with adapters, uncalled bases, mean Phred below 15, or no exact constant-primer or identifier match. High-quality paired reads were merged with COPE v1.2.5, and unique nucleotide sequences were defined as clonotypes. Clonotypes were aligned to IMGT TRBV, TRBD and TRBJ reference segments using MiTCR v1.1. The analysis was restricted to V-J combinations with a frequency above 0.0001, which together covered about 99% of the repertoires. A TCS score was defined as the ratio between F50 (clonal expansion) and ExV (chaos), using BLOSUM62-based TCRdist between CDR3 peptides within each V-J. Welch's t-statistics and random forest reduced roughly 500 V-J features to 13, which were used in a naive Bayes classifier (R e1071). TCRdb redid the processing of the public reads, applying fastp at Q25 and MiXCR, and retained in-frame beta chains. Here each entry gathers all rows of one CDR3 protein and keeps the most common genes and DNA. None of the V and J calls come from the authors' own analysis; TCRdb made them. The sample contains 370,000 or so distinct CDR3 sequences, roughly 13% of them found a single time. Together, the top ten hold less than 25% of the sample.

This TCR came from a young man with Graves' hyperthyroidism that later progressed to Graves' ophthalmopathy. The V gene is TRBV28 and the J gene is TRBJ1-1, with TRBD1 tentatively as D gene (5 bases match). The sample was blood. The bases read TGTGCCACCCTCGCGGGGACGAACACTGAAGCTTTCTTT. Its product reads: CATLAGTNTEAFF.